Presented here are 24 T cell receptor beta chains from one specimen sequenced in a study of T cell repertoires in ileal Crohn's disease. Measured with immunoSEQ multiplex PCR; TCRdb has only the in-frame clones, and not every one. Of about 8,400 clones listed, 80% were seen once; the top ten hold 9.5% to 15%. The material sequenced was ileal tissue. The receptors were sampled from an adult with Crohn's disease.

Only one count was recorded for this clone. The chain couples TRBV6-1 to TRBJ2-7; either TRBD1 or TRBD2 may supply D (6 bases each). Trimming pared 5 bases from V and 2 bases from J, leaving 16 bases between. Germline V lookup: CDR1 MNHNS, CDR2 SASEGT. This CDR3 has 15 residues. CDR3 residues: CASSPAAGEAYEQYF. The CDR3 DNA reads TGTGCCAGCAGTCCTGCGGCAGGGGAGGCCTACGAGCAGTACTTC.

This clone was counted once. The junction differs from germline at one of its ends, possibly a read error. The chain recombines TRBV7-7 with TRBJ1-3; the D is unclear. Germline lookup yields CDR1 SSHAT and CDR2 FNYEAQ (reference sequence). This CDR3 region has 18 residues. CDR3 region: CASSLIWSQRNSGNTIYF. CDR3 nucleotide sequence: TGTGCTAGCAGCTTAATCTGGTCTCAGCGAAACTCTGGAAACACCATATATTTT.

J is TRBJ1-2 and V is TRBV2, with D hard to call. The V gene lost 1 base and the J gene lost 5 bases, with 8 bases spanning the gap. This CDR3 comprises 13 residues. Germline V gives CDR1 SNHLY, CDR2 FYNNEI. The CDR3 DNA sequence: TGTGCCAGCAGTGAAGGGCAGTATTATGGCTACACCTTC. It encodes CASSEGQYYGYTF.

This clone appeared a few times. V is TRBV6-4 and J is TRBJ2-2; 7 bases map to TRBD2. Unmatched junction bases numbered 6, after V lost 5 bases and J lost 3 bases. There are 15 residues in the CDR3. From germline, CDR1 is MRHNA and CDR2 SNTAGT. The CDR3 protein is CASSLLADDTGELFF. DNA for the CDR3: TGTGCCAGCAGTCTCCTAGCGGATGACACCGGGGAGCTGTTTTTT.

This chain joins TRBV5-1 and TRBJ2-3, with D perhaps TRBD2 (7 bases). CDR3 length: 17 residues. Germline CDR1 SGHRS, CDR2 YFSETQ. Trimming cost V 6 bases and J 2 bases, with 22 bases left between them. CDR3: CASTLGASGFSTDTQYF. The CDR3, as DNA: TGCGCCAGCACCCTGGGGGCTAGCGGATTCTCCACAGATACGCAGTATTTT.

Comment on this clone: Distinct nucleotide sequences in the sample also encode this CDR3. J is TRBJ2-1 and V is TRBV6-1; TRBD2 matches at 11 bases. Germline-derived CDR1 and CDR2 are MNHNS and SASEGT. The CDR3 covers 15 residues. The junction had 2 bases not matched to a gene; V was cut back by 6 bases and J by 1 base. DNA for the CDR3: TGTGCCAGCAGGCCTAGCGGGGGGTCCTACAATGAGCAGTTCTTC. Protein product: CASRPSGGSYNEQFF.

About this clone itself: At the DNA level, this CDR3 is encoded by other sequences in the same sample as well. The rearrangement uses TRBV29-1 and TRBJ2-2; maybe TRBD2 (6 bases). The V end lost 6 bases, the J end lost 0 bases, and 14 bases lay between the germline ends. The CDR3 is 15 residues long. Germline CDR1 is SQVTM and CDR2 is ANQGSEA. CDR3 DNA sequence: TGCAGCGTCGCGGGGCCTCGGTCGAACACCGGGGAGCTGTTTTTT. This encodes CSVAGPRSNTGELFF.

This clone was seen a few times. V is TRBV5-1 and J is TRBJ2-5, with a possible D match to TRBD1 (8 bases). The CDR3 loop spans 14 amino acids. In germline, CDR1 is SGHRS, CDR2 YFSETQ. Trimming left V 4 bases short and J 9 bases short, with 19 bases between. The chain's CDR3 is CASSPDRVSGAQYF. The CDR3 DNA sequence: TGCGCCAGCAGCCCGGACAGGGTCAGCGGGGCCCAGTACTTC.

The rearrangement links TRBV18 to TRBJ1-4, with D maybe TRBD1 (6 bases). Germline assignment: CDR1 KGHSH and CDR2 LQKENI. The CDR3 extends over 15 amino acids. V lost 5 bases and J lost 0, with 10 bases in between. In DNA, the CDR3 is TGTGCCAGCTCAAAATCAGGGGCAACTAATGAAAAACTGTTTTTT. Translation: CASSKSGATNEKLFF.

This clone is deemed medium-sized. The CDR3 nucleotides read TGTGCCAGCAGCCTGACAGCCTTCTACGAGCAGTACTTC. Amino acid sequence: CASSLTAFYEQYF. The chain recombines TRBV27 with TRBJ2-7; TRBD1 might be the D (5 bases). Between the trimmed V and J ends, which lost 6 bases and 3 bases, there was a span of 12 bases. Germline CDR1 is MNHEY and CDR2 is SMNVEV (reference sequence). This CDR3 is 13 amino acids long.

The V call is TRBV7-6, the J call TRBJ2-2; 11 nucleotides align to TRBD1. Germline-derived CDR1 and CDR2 are SGHVS and FNYEAQ. Trimming removed 8 bases from V and 4 bases from J; junction bases left unmatched: 6. This CDR3 has 15 residues. The CDR3 reads CASGTGTGGTGELFF. Written as DNA, the CDR3 is TGTGCCAGCGGCACCGGGACAGGGGGCACCGGGGAGCTGTTTTTT.

V usage is TRBV7-3 and J usage is TRBJ2-3; 8 bases line up with TRBD2. The CDR3 runs to 15 residues. CDR1 is SGHTA and CDR2 is FQGTGA in the germline V gene. Losses at the gene ends were 5 bases for V and 0 bases for J; bases not matched to a gene: 4. The CDR3 loop reads CASSLAGSSTDTQYF. Here the CDR3 DNA reads TGTGCCAGCAGCCTAGCGGGTAGTAGCACAGATACGCAGTATTTT.

The chain couples TRBV7-2 to TRBJ2-1; either TRBD1 or TRBD2 may fit D (5 bases each). V was cut by 1 base and J by 5 bases, with 9 bases left in between. CDR3 length equals 14 residues. The germline gives CDR1 SGHTA, CDR2 FQGNSA. CDR3 sequence (DNA): TGTGCCAGCAGCTTAGGGGGGAAAAACAATGAGCAGTTCTTC. It encodes CASSLGGKNNEQFF. The full variable domain, completed using reference TRBV7-2 and TRBJ2-1, is GAGVSQSPSNKVTEKGKDVELRCDPISGHTALYWYRQSLGQGLEFLIYFQGNSAPDKSGLPSDRFSAERTGGSVSTLTIQRTQQEDSAVYLCASSLGGKNNEQFFGPGTRLTVL.

The chain combines TRBV6-6 with TRBJ1-5; maybe TRBD1 (6 bases). Trimming removed 3 bases at V and 3 bases at J, with 12 bases between. Germline CDR1 MNHNY, CDR2 SVGAGI (reference sequence). The CDR3 is 15 amino acids. CDR3 sequence: CASSYEGQNNQPQHF. The DNA of the CDR3 is TGTGCCAGCAGTTATGAAGGACAGAACAATCAGCCCCAGCATTTT.

The V and J genes are TRBV5-6 and TRBJ2-5, with D maybe TRBD2 (5 bases). CDR1 and CDR2 from the germline V gene are SGHDT and YYEEEE. V lost 4 bases and J 6 bases, leaving 16 bases between the germline ends. The CDR3 is 14 amino acids. The CDR3: CASSPTEGWKTQYF. The CDR3 region has the DNA TGTGCCAGCAGCCCGACTGAGGGATGGAAGACCCAGTACTTC.

The V call is TRBV2, the J call TRBJ1-3; D is possibly TRBD1 (5 bases). V shed 8 bases and J shed 4 bases, with 12 bases lying between them. This CDR3 has 13 residues. Germline V gene lookup returns CDR1 SNHLY and CDR2 FYNNEI. The DNA of the CDR3 is TGTGCCAGCTCCCAGGCAGGGGGAAACACCATATATTTT. Translation gives CASSQAGGNTIYF.

The rearrangement links TRBV19 to TRBJ2-2; D is ambiguous. The CDR3 has 16 residues. Trimming removed 0 bases at V and 4 bases at J, with 12 bases between. Germline lookup yields CDR1 LNHDA and CDR2 SQIVND (reference sequence). The CDR3 reads CASSIEHRSVTGELFF. In nucleotides, the CDR3 is TGTGCCAGTAGTATAGAACACAGATCGGTCACCGGGGAGCTGTTTTTT.

The genes are TRBV11-3 and TRBJ2-4, with 8 bases that match TRBD1. CDR1 is SGHNT, CDR2 YENEEA, per germline. With 6 bases clipped from V and 5 bases from J, the junction kept 9 bases outside the gene matches. This CDR3 has 15 residues. This CDR3 is CASRRETGAENIQYF. CDR3 coding DNA: TGTGCCAGCAGGCGCGAGACAGGGGCCGAAAACATTCAGTACTTC.

The V call is TRBV6-6, the J call TRBJ1-1, with D uncertain. The CDR3 is 13 amino acids. V shed 0 bases and J shed 6 bases, with 8 bases lying between them. Germline CDR1 and CDR2: MNHNY and SVGAGI (reference sequence). The CDR3 region has the DNA TGTGCCAGCAGTTACTCCCATAGGCCTGAAGCTTTCTTT. Protein: CASSYSHRPEAFF.

The rearrangement joins TRBV28 to TRBJ1-5; TRBD1 agrees at 8 bases. The CDR3 loop spans 15 amino acids. The V and J ends lost 8 bases and 4 bases, in that order; junction bases with no gene match: 10. Germline CDR1 and CDR2: MDHEN and SYDVKM. The CDR3 DNA is TGTGCCAGCCTGAGTGGACAGGGCGGAAATCAGCCCCAGCATTTT. Its protein is CASLSGQGGNQPQHF.

The V call is TRBV5-1, the J call TRBJ2-1; TRBD2 agrees at 8 bases. V was clipped by 5 bases and J by 2 bases; unmatched bases: 6. The CDR3 is 15 residues long. Germline V gene data show CDR1 as SGHRS and CDR2 as YFSETQ. The CDR3 nucleotides are TGCGCCAGCAGTTTAGCGGGACCTACCTACAATGAGCAGTTCTTC. Amino acid sequence: CASSLAGPTYNEQFF.

The rearrangement uses TRBV5-8 and TRBJ2-6, with 7 bases identical to TRBD2. V was pared by 9 bases and J by 0 bases, with 12 bases of the junction left unmatched. The V gene's germline CDR1 is SGHTS and CDR2 YDEGEE. The length of the CDR3 is 17 residues. This chain's CDR3 is CATSLGEGRSGANVLTF. CDR3 nucleotide sequence: TGTGCCACCAGTTTGGGGGAGGGCCGCTCTGGGGCCAACGTCCTGACTTTC.

This chain connects TRBV6-5 to TRBJ2-3; no firm D call. Germline CDR1 reads MNHEY; CDR2 reads SVGAGI. V was pared by 0 bases and J by 2 bases, with 12 bases between. CDR3 length equals 16 residues. CDR3 DNA sequence: TGTGCCAGCAGTTACTCGGCGTCGCGGAACACAGATACGCAGTATTTT. Protein product: CASSYSASRNTDTQYF.

This chain links TRBV11-2 with TRBJ1-2; D is ambiguous. V was cut by 2 bases and J by 5 bases, with 6 bases left in between. The V gene's germline CDR1 is SGHAT and CDR2 FQNNGV. The length of the CDR3 is 12 residues. The CDR3 loop reads CASSLPGYGYTF. CDR3 nucleotide sequence: TGTGCCAGCAGCTTACCCGGTTATGGCTACACCTTC.